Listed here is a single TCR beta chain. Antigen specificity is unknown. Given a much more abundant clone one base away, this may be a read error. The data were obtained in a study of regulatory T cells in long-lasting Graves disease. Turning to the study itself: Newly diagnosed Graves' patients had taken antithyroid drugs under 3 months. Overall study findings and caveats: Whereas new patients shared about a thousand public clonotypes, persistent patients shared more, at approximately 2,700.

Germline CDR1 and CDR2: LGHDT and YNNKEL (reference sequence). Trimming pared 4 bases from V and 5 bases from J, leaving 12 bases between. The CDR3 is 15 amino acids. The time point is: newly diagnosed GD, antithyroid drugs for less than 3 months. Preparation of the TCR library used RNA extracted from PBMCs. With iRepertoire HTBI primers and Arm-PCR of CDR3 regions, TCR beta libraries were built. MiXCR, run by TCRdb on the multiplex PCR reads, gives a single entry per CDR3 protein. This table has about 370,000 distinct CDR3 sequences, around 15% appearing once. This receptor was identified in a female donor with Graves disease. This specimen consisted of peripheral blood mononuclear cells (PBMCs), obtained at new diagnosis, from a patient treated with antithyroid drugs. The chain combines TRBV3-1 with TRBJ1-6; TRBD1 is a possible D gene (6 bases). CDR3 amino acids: CASSPGGSDNSPLHF. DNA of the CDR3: TGTGCCAGCAGCCCGGGGGGCAGCGATAATTCACCCCTCCACTTT.